The 25 T cell receptor beta chains below all came from one sample that was sequenced in a study of blood T cell repertoires in COVID-19. The repertoire was sequenced with immunoSEQ multiplex PCR; TCRdb's copy has only in-frame clones and lacks some. This repertoire shows about 46,000 clones, around 87% found once; its top ten account for approximately 15%. Sequencing was performed on peripheral blood. The receptors shown here come from a human donor in a cohort sampled during active COVID-19.

The chain recombines TRBV2 with TRBJ1-1; TRBD1 might be the D (6 bases). V was trimmed by 3 bases and J by 1 base, leaving 15 bases between them. Germline-derived CDR1 and CDR2 are SNHLY and FYNNEI. The CDR3 extends over 16 amino acids. CDR3 coding DNA: TGTGCCAGCAGTGACCCTGGGGGCACCAGGAACACTGAAGCTTTCTTT. This encodes CASSDPGGTRNTEAFF.

This CDR3 reads CASSSEELAAYEQYF. The CDR3 region has the DNA TGTGCCAGCAGTTCCGAAGAGCTAGCGGCCTACGAGCAGTACTTC. The chain employs TRBV7-9 and TRBJ2-7; 7 bases are a match to TRBD2. Trimming cost V 6 bases and J 2 bases; bases outside gene matches: 10. Germline V lookup: CDR1 SEHNR, CDR2 FQNEAQ (reference sequence). The CDR3 consists of 15 residues.

This clone has a handful of counts. The rearrangement links TRBV2 to TRBJ2-7; maybe TRBD2 (6 bases). The CDR3 has 14 residues. V was clipped by 2 bases and J by 3 bases, with 11 bases between them. Germline V gives CDR1 SNHLY, CDR2 FYNNEI. The CDR3 protein is CASSERETSYEQYF. CDR3 sequence (DNA): TGTGCCAGCAGTGAACGGGAGACTAGCTACGAGCAGTACTTC.

The chain recombines TRBV4-2 with TRBJ2-1, with TRBD2 matching 7 bases. The CDR3 sequence is 13 residues long. Germline V gives CDR1 LGHNA, CDR2 YNFKEQ. V trimming: 4 bases; J trimming: 7 bases; junction bases outside the gene matches: 4. The CDR3 region is CASSPGLENEQFF. The CDR3, as DNA: TGTGCCAGCAGCCCCGGACTAGAAAATGAGCAGTTCTTC.

This chain connects TRBV7-9 to TRBJ2-7; the D gene is possibly TRBD2 (6 bases). V gave up 5 bases and J gave up 2 bases, with 13 bases separating them. The CDR3 runs to 14 residues. Germline V gene lookup returns CDR1 SEHNR and CDR2 FQNEAQ (reference sequence). CDR3 loop: CASSPRDSAYEQYF. The CDR3 DNA reads TGTGCCAGCAGCCCCCGGGACTCGGCCTACGAGCAGTACTTC. The full variable domain, completed using reference TRBV7-9 and TRBJ2-7, is DTGVSQNPRHKITKRGQNVTFRCDPISEHNRLYWYRQTLGQGPEFLTYFQNEAQLEKSRLLSDRFSAERPKGSFSTLEIQRTEQGDSAMYLCASSPRDSAYEQYFGPGTRLTVT.

V gene TRBV29-1 combines with J gene TRBJ2-5; 8 bases are shared with TRBD1. The CDR3 consists of 14 residues. V shed 3 bases and J 2 bases; nucleotides not matched to a gene: 5. Per germline, CDR1 SQVTM and CDR2 ANQGSEA. Here the CDR3 reads CSVEWDRQQETQYF. CDR3 coding DNA: TGCAGCGTTGAGTGGGACAGGCAACAAGAGACCCAGTACTTC.

This rearrangement joins TRBV3-1 (or the pseudogene TRBV3-2) to TRBJ2-7; 9 bases match TRBD1. Germline CDR1 and CDR2: LGHDT and YNNKEL (reference sequence). V dropped 4 bases and J dropped 3; count of bases not matched to a gene: 4. CDR3 length equals 14 residues. As DNA, the CDR3 is TGTGCCAGCAGCCGGACAGGGGTGGGCTACGAGCAGTACTTC. This encodes CASSRTGVGYEQYF.

This sequence joins TRBV10-3 and TRBJ2-6, with a weak D call TRBD1 (5 bases). V lost 4 bases and J lost 0, with 10 bases in between. Germline loops: CDR1 ENHRY, CDR2 SYGVKD. The CDR3 length is 16 residues. CDR3 in DNA: TGTGCCATCAGTGCCACCAGGGACTCTGGGGCCAACGTCCTGACTTTC. Residues: CAISATRDSGANVLTF.

Remarks on this clone: One junction end disagrees with the germline gene, perhaps due to a read error. This sequence joins TRBV6-2 or TRBV6-3 and TRBJ2-7, with TRBD1 matching 7 bases. This CDR3 has 15 amino acids. From germline, CDR1 is MNHEY and CDR2 SVGEGT. CDR3 amino acids: CASSLTQGPSNEQYF. CDR3 coding DNA: TGTGCCAGCAGTTTGACACAGGGGCCCTCCAACGAGCAGTACTTC.

This clone was observed a few times. This sequence joins TRBV29-1 and TRBJ2-5; maybe TRBD2 (6 bases). CDR1 SQVTM and CDR2 ANQGSEA come from the germline V gene. Trimming cost V 8 bases and J 5 bases, with 12 bases left between them. The CDR3 covers 11 residues. CDR3 protein: CSLGGLETQYF. The CDR3 nucleotides read TGCAGCCTCGGGGGTTTGGAGACCCAGTACTTC.

The sample holds one count of this clone. V usage is TRBV10-3 and J usage is TRBJ2-7; TRBD2 matches 12 bases. After removal of 4 bases from V and 5 bases from J, the junction contained 6 bases not matched to a gene. The germline CDR1 and CDR2 sequences are ENHRY and SYGVKD. This CDR3 contains 15 residues. For the CDR3, the DNA is TGTGCCATCAGTGGACTAGCGGGAGAGAGGGACGAGCAGTACTTC. This encodes CAISGLAGERDEQYF.

The rearrangement uses TRBV15 and TRBJ2-1; 8 bases are a match to TRBD2. Looked up from germline, CDR1 is LNHNV and CDR2 is YYDKDF (reference sequence). This CDR3 contains 16 residues. Trimming cost V 3 bases and J 6 bases; bases outside gene matches: 10. The CDR3 bases are TGTGCCACCAGCAGGAACTTAGCGGGGCGGGGCAATGAGCAGTTCTTC. Amino acids: CATSRNLAGRGNEQFF.

This clone was observed a single time. The chain has TRBV5-1 and TRBJ2-5, with D perhaps matching TRBD2 (6 bases). V lost 0 bases and J lost 4, with 22 bases in between. The germline CDR1 and CDR2 sequences are SGHRS and YFSETQ. CDR3 size: 18 residues. The CDR3 DNA reads as TGCGCCAGCAGCTTGGGTCGGCGGAGACTAGAGAGGGGAGAGACCCAGTACTTC. Protein sequence: CASSLGRRRLERGETQYF.

The CDR3 protein is CATTGYTEAFF. CDR3 coding DNA: TGTGCCACGACAGGGTACACTGAAGCTTTCTTT. This chain uses TRBV6-5 with TRBJ1-1; TRBD1 matches at 7 bases. The V gene's germline CDR1 is MNHEY and CDR2 SVGAGI. V shed 10 bases, J shed 3 bases, and the junction held 2 bases outside the gene matches. The CDR3 has 11 residues.

The CDR3 sequence is CASSYPTGETQYF. The CDR3 DNA reads as TGTGCCAGCAGTTACCCGACAGGGGAGACCCAGTACTTC. The rearrangement links TRBV6-5 to TRBJ2-5; 7 positions agree with TRBD1. CDR3 length equals 13 residues. Germline trimming cut 2 bases from V and 5 bases from J; bases unmatched to any gene: 2. CDR1 MNHEY and CDR2 SVGAGI come from the germline V gene.

The chain uses TRBV20-1 and TRBJ1-1; D is possibly TRBD1 (5 bases). This CDR3 is built from 13 residues. The V end was cut by 3 bases, the J end by 5 bases, with 13 bases between. Germline CDR1 reads DFQATT; CDR2 reads SNEGSKA (reference sequence). The CDR3 protein is CSASGQGGTEAFF. CDR3 nucleotides: TGCAGTGCTAGTGGGCAGGGAGGAACTGAAGCTTTCTTT.

V and J are TRBV28 and TRBJ2-7; TRBD2 matches at 8 bases. The CDR3 is 14 residues long. V lost 9 bases, J lost 0 bases, and 7 bases stayed unmatched. CDR1 is MDHEN and CDR2 is SYDVKM in the germline V gene. The CDR3 is CASRDSGSSYEQYF. In DNA, the CDR3 is TGTGCCAGTCGAGACAGCGGGAGCTCCTACGAGCAGTACTTC.

The chain links TRBV4-2 to TRBJ2-7; 10 nucleotides match TRBD2. Germline lookup yields CDR1 LGHNA and CDR2 YNFKEQ. There are 16 residues in the CDR3. V gave up 1 base and J gave up 6 bases; unmatched junction bases: 9. The DNA of the CDR3 is TGTGCCAGCAGCCAAGTCGCTAGCGGGGGCTCTCGCGAGCAGTACTTC. It yields the protein CASSQVASGGSREQYF.

This chain joins TRBV30 and TRBJ2-7; TRBD1 matches at 7 bases. The germline gives CDR1 GTSNPN, CDR2 SVGIG (reference sequence). With V trimmed by 4 bases and J by 0 bases, 9 bases remained unmatched. There are 15 residues in the CDR3. CDR3 bases: TGTGCCTGGAATTTTGACAGGGTAGGCTCCTACGAGCAGTACTTC. This sequence encodes CAWNFDRVGSYEQYF.

V is TRBV6-2 or TRBV6-3 and J is TRBJ2-1, with TRBD2 matching 9 bases. Losses at the gene ends were 4 bases for V and 2 bases for J; bases not matched to a gene: 9. Germline CDR1 is MNHEY and CDR2 is SVGEGT. The CDR3 has 17 residues. The CDR3 DNA sequence: TGTGCCAGCAGTTTCCTGGCCGGCGGGAGGGCCTACAATGAGCAGTTCTTC. It encodes CASSFLAGGRAYNEQFF.

The CDR3 coding sequence is TGTGCCAGCAGCTTGGCGGGGAACACTGAAGCTTTCTTT. It codes for CASSLAGNTEAFF. The chain employs TRBV11-3 and TRBJ1-1, with D hard to call. CDR3 length: 13 amino acids. Germline assignment: CDR1 SGHNT and CDR2 YENEEA. Trimming cost V 3 bases and J 1 base, with 6 bases left between them.

The chain links TRBV6-2 or TRBV6-3 to TRBJ2-3; 11 bases map to TRBD2. The V segment lost 4 bases and the J segment 1 base; nucleotides outside the gene matches: 10. CDR1 and CDR2 from the germline V gene are MNHEY and SVGEGT. The CDR3 length is 18 residues. This CDR3 is CASSWSVSSGGRTDTQYF. The CDR3 DNA sequence: TGTGCCAGCAGTTGGTCCGTTTCTAGCGGGGGGCGCACAGATACGCAGTATTTT.

The chain carries TRBV6-1 and TRBJ2-1; 11 bases are a match to TRBD2. The CDR3 is 15 amino acids. V trimming: 2 bases; J trimming: 6 bases; junction bases outside the gene matches: 3. The V gene's germline CDR1 is MNHNS and CDR2 SASEGT. This CDR3 reads CASSEIAGGFNEQFF. The CDR3 DNA reads as TGTGCCAGCAGTGAAATAGCGGGGGGGTTCAATGAGCAGTTCTTC.

This rearrangement joins TRBV2 to TRBJ2-7; 8 bases agree with TRBD2. With 7 bases clipped from V and 3 bases from J, the junction kept 11 bases outside the gene matches. CDR1 SNHLY and CDR2 FYNNEI come from the germline V gene. The CDR3 contains 15 residues. The CDR3 reads CASIARPSGYYEQYF. CDR3 nucleotides: TGTGCCAGCATCGCGAGGCCTAGCGGGTACTACGAGCAGTACTTC.

This chain connects TRBV12-3 or TRBV12-4 to TRBJ2-7; no firm D call. V was trimmed by 3 bases and J by 2 bases, leaving 8 bases between them. This CDR3 is built from 13 residues. CDR3: CASSFMQTYEQYF. Here the CDR3 DNA reads TGTGCCAGCAGTTTTATGCAGACCTACGAGCAGTACTTC.